This T cell receptor beta chain was identified during a study of T cell repertoires in cytomegalovirus infection (dated by TCRdb to between 2017 and 2020). Study-wide context: Because public TCR beta signatures pointed to carriage of CMV infection together with the matching HLA type, the HLA type of each donor mattered for the analysis.

General conclusions and limits of the study: The ex vivo response was dominated by HLA-C-restricted CMV-specific TCR beta clonotypes, which also provided the single most frequent clonotype in two of eight donors. In both this cohort and an independent roughly 400-donor cohort, the cumulative frequency of public TCR beta family members distinguished carriers of CMV infection plus the relevant HLA type.

The germline V gene provides CDR1 MRHNA and CDR2 SNTAGT. From the cysteine through the phenylalanine, the CDR3 covers 13 amino acids. Only the CDR3 portion is preserved as DNA: 39 bases, with reading frame beginning at the first base. V gives up 2 bases and J gives up 7 bases, and the segment between their germline ends measures 6 bases. This clonotype occurred a few times. This receptor's antigen is unknown. Base quality data are lacking; no much larger clone is found one base away. Sequencer: Illumina HiSeq 1500. The public reads were reprocessed in TCRdb via fastp at Q25 and MiXCR, keeping in-frame beta chains. Every distinct CDR3 protein forms one entry, paired with its most common genes and DNA. This sample holds 300,000 to 400,000 distinct CDR3 sequences; more than 8% were observed only once. Over 3.5% of the sample rests with the top ten.

Sequencing used PBMCs. The clonotype originates from a human donor in good health (CMV status not recorded). Some clones in this sample may be carry-over from other donors' samples. Rearrangement joined TRBV6-4 to TRBJ1-6, with an unclear D gene assignment. The CDR3 region: CASSDTGNSPLHF. The nucleotide sequence reads as follows: TGTGCCAGCAGTGACACCGGGAATTCACCCCTCCACTTT.